These 13 T cell receptor beta chains came from one sample sequenced in a study of blood T cell repertoires in COVID-19. TCRdb keeps only in-frame clones here, not all; method: immunoSEQ multiplex PCR. The table shows roughly 200,000 clones, with around 79% occurring only once. The sequencing sample was made of peripheral blood. The receptors originated from a woman aged 40 to 55 with COVID-19, enrolled during active disease.

The V call is TRBV10-1, the J call TRBJ1-6; D call uncertain. Trimming took off 7 bases at V and 15 bases at J, with 13 bases between the two ends. The CDR3 covers 11 residues. Germline-derived CDR1 and CDR2 are WNHNN and SYGVQD (reference sequence). The CDR3 bases are TGCGCCAGCAAAGATGGTAGCAACCTCCACTTT. It codes for CASKDGSNLHF.

V gene TRBV29-1 combines with J gene TRBJ1-5; the D gene is possibly TRBD1 (6 bases). CDR1 and CDR2 (germline): SQVTM, ANQGSEA. The CDR3 totals 14 residues. Trimming left V 4 bases short and J 2 bases short, with 12 bases between. DNA for the CDR3: TGCAGCGTTGGACAGGTAGGGGGCAATCAGCCCCAGCATTTT. Translated: CSVGQVGGNQPQHF.

The chain joins TRBV3-1 (or the pseudogene TRBV3-2) to TRBJ2-1; no definite D call. Germline CDR1 is LGHDT and CDR2 is YNNKEL (reference sequence). The germline V and J ends were trimmed by 4 bases and 8 bases, with 15 bases remaining between them. The CDR3 consists of 14 residues. The CDR3, as DNA: TGTGCCAGCAGCCCTTTAGGTAGCCGGGATGAGCAGTTCTTC. It encodes CASSPLGSRDEQFF.

The chain joins TRBV19 to TRBJ1-2; D may be TRBD1 (5 bases). Germline CDR1 and CDR2: LNHDA and SQIVND (reference sequence). Between the trimmed V and J ends, which lost 4 bases and 6 bases, there was a span of 9 bases. The CDR3 is 12 residues long. CDR3 coding DNA: TGTGCCAGTAGTAACCGGGGGGATGGCTACACCTTC. This sequence encodes CASSNRGDGYTF.

This clone has just a few counts. This chain links TRBV21-1 with TRBJ1-5. TRBV21-1 is recorded as a pseudogene. This CDR3 is 17 amino acids long. CDR3 region: CASSKELHFPENQPQHF. CDR3 bases: TGTGCCAGCAGCAAAGAGCTGCACTTCCCCGAAAATCAGCCCCAGCATTTT.

The V call is TRBV6-5, the J call TRBJ2-7; TRBD2 agrees at 9 bases. This CDR3 spans 15 amino acids. Germline V CDR1 and CDR2: MNHEY, SVGAGI. Unmatched junction bases numbered 3, after V lost 2 bases and J lost 1 base. The CDR3 sequence: CASSYDLAGSYEQYF. In nucleotides, the CDR3 is TGTGCCAGCAGTTACGACCTAGCGGGGTCCTACGAGCAGTACTTC.

The chain employs TRBV30 and TRBJ1-5; D remains ambiguous. Trimming pared 0 bases from V and 9 bases from J, leaving 12 bases between. Germline loops: CDR1 GTSNPN, CDR2 SVGIG (reference sequence). This CDR3 has 13 residues. The CDR3 loop is CAWSVLGVGPQHF. Written as DNA, the CDR3 is TGTGCCTGGAGTGTATTAGGAGTAGGGCCCCAGCATTTT.

The chain combines TRBV6-1 with TRBJ1-1; D is possibly TRBD1 (5 bases). This CDR3 has 16 residues. The V and J ends lost 1 base and 6 bases respectively, with 18 bases between them. Germline assignment: CDR1 MNHNS and CDR2 SASEGT. CDR3 loop: CASSEVWGTPVAEAFF. The CDR3 DNA follows: TGTGCCAGCAGTGAAGTATGGGGGACTCCCGTTGCTGAAGCTTTCTTT.

This clone was recorded once. This specimen includes other DNA sequences encoding the same CDR3. V usage is TRBV15 and J usage is TRBJ2-7; maybe TRBD2 (5 bases). The CDR3 is 14 amino acids. Trimming removed 0 bases at V and 2 bases at J, with 8 bases between. Germline V lookup: CDR1 LNHNV, CDR2 YYDKDF (reference sequence). CDR3 region: CATSRDRGPYEQYF. Here the CDR3 DNA reads TGTGCCACCAGCAGAGATCGGGGTCCCTACGAGCAGTACTTC.

Only a few counts were recorded for this clone. The chain carries TRBV19 and TRBJ1-1, with a possible D match to TRBD1 (5 bases). V was shortened by 1 base and J by 4 bases, with 10 bases between the two germline ends. This CDR3 spans 14 amino acids. CDR1 and CDR2 (germline): LNHDA, SQIVND (reference sequence). The CDR3, as DNA: TGTGCCAGTAGTATAGCAGGGACTAGCACTGAAGCTTTCTTT. Translating it yields CASSIAGTSTEAFF.

The rearrangement joins TRBV5-1 to TRBJ2-5; 10 bases map to TRBD1. Per germline, CDR1 SGHRS and CDR2 YFSETQ. V lost 4 bases, J lost 5 bases, and 11 bases stayed unmatched. The CDR3 runs to 16 residues. CDR3: CASSASGTGAGETQYF. CDR3 nucleotide sequence: TGCGCCAGCAGCGCCTCCGGGACAGGGGCAGGGGAGACCCAGTACTTC.

This chain joins TRBV7-2 and TRBJ1-6; possible D gene TRBD1, 5 bases. Between the trimmed V and J ends, which lost 2 bases and 9 bases, there was a span of 11 bases. The CDR3 is made up of 14 amino acids. CDR1 and CDR2 (germline): SGHTA, FQGNSA. The CDR3 sequence: CASSLSQGRSPLHF. The CDR3 DNA follows: TGTGCCAGCAGCTTATCGCAGGGCCGTTCACCCCTCCACTTT.

This chain uses TRBV9 with TRBJ2-3, with D possibly matching TRBD2 (6 bases). Germline V lookup: CDR1 SGDLS, CDR2 YYNGEE. The CDR3 is made up of 15 amino acids. V was pared by 3 bases and J by 7 bases, with 18 bases between. The CDR3 reads CASSGGLEDRYTQYF. The CDR3 nucleotides read TGTGCCAGCAGCGGGGGACTGGAGGACCGTTATACGCAGTATTTT.